These 5 T cell receptor beta chains were all obtained from the same sample, sequenced in a study of T cell responses to AZD1222 COVID-19 vaccine. The assay was immunoSEQ multiplex PCR, and TCRdb's table has in-frame clones only and misses some. Found here are around 140,000 clones, about 88% of them singletons; the top ten hold approximately 5.1%. Sequencing was performed on peripheral blood, taken on day 0 of AZD1222 vaccination. The source of these receptors is an adult in good health.

The sample holds one count of this clone. This sequence joins TRBV11-2 and TRBJ1-1, with 9 bases identical to TRBD1. From germline, CDR1 is SGHAT and CDR2 FQNNGV. The V and J ends lost 5 bases and 11 bases, in that order; junction bases with no gene match: 18. This CDR3 spans 16 amino acids. CDR3 sequence (DNA): TGTGCCAGCAGCCAGCAGGGGACAGGGAGTCATGGACGGGCTTTCTTT. It yields the protein CASSQQGTGSHGRAFF.

The CDR3 nucleotides are TGTGCCAGCAGCCCCGTCCTAGGGCCTCAAAACATTCAGTACTTC. Protein product: CASSPVLGPQNIQYF. The chain joins TRBV11-2 to TRBJ2-4; D is ambiguous. Germline V gene sequence: CDR1 SGHAT, CDR2 FQNNGV. Trimming took 5 bases from V and 5 from J, leaving 16 bases between them. This CDR3 has 15 residues. Filled out from reference TRBV11-2 and TRBJ2-4, the complete variable domain reads EAGVAQSPRYKIIEKRQSVAFWCNPISGHATLYWYQQILGQGPKLLIQFQNNGVVDDSQLPKDRFSAERLKGVDSTLKIQPAKLEDSAVYLCASSPVLGPQNIQYFGAGTRLSVL.

The chain joins TRBV11-2 to TRBJ1-1, with 7 bases that match TRBD1. The CDR3 totals 14 residues. Germline loops: CDR1 SGHAT, CDR2 FQNNGV. Trimming removed 7 bases from V and 4 bases from J; junction bases left unmatched: 9. Here the CDR3 reads CASKSPGGGTEAFF. CDR3 in DNA: TGTGCCAGCAAGAGTCCAGGGGGAGGCACTGAAGCTTTCTTT.

The gene calls are TRBV7-8 and TRBJ1-4; 7 bases align to TRBD1. Germline V gene sequence: CDR1 SGHVS, CDR2 FQNEAQ. The length of the CDR3 is 15 residues. V shed 2 bases, J shed 4 bases, and the junction held 4 bases outside the gene matches. CDR3: CASSLRRQGNEKLFF. Written as DNA, the CDR3 is TGTGCCAGCAGCTTACGAAGACAGGGTAATGAAAAACTGTTTTTT.

This rearrangement joins TRBV29-1 to TRBJ2-1; TRBD2 agrees at 10 bases. Losses at the gene ends were 6 bases for V and 2 bases for J; bases not matched to a gene: 4. CDR3 length: 14 amino acids. Germline CDR1 SQVTM, CDR2 ANQGSEA. CDR3 amino acids: CSVIAGGTYNEQFF. The DNA of the CDR3 is TGCAGCGTCATAGCGGGAGGAACCTACAATGAGCAGTTCTTC.